The text below deals with one T cell receptor beta chain. The data stem from a study of technical replicates of blood from a few donors. This CDR3 comprises 15 residues. J gave up 3 bases and V 9 bases, and 7 bases lay outside the gene matches. From germline, CDR1 is SEHNR and CDR2 FQNEAQ (reference sequence). Only in-frame clones appear in the TCRdb table, and some are missing; sequencing was by immunoSEQ multiplex PCR. This repertoire shows tens of thousands of clones, roughly 98% found once; its top ten account for roughly 0.15%. What was sequenced was T cells isolated from PBMCs. V usage is TRBV7-9 and J usage is TRBJ2-1; 11 nucleotides match TRBD1. The origin of this receptor is a human donor in good health. CDR3: CASHAGTGGYNEQFF. For the CDR3, the DNA is TGTGCCAGTCACGCTGGGACAGGGGGCTACAATGAGCAGTTCTTC.